This TCR beta chain was documented in a study of T cells in Graves' hyperthyroidism and ophthalmopathy. Study outcomes and limitations: Researchers report that a 13 V-J model separated ophthalmopathy from stable hyperthyroidism.

Amplification of TCR beta CDR3 regions was performed using RNA transcripts as template. The TCR CDR3 was amplified in a first-round RT-PCR using the HTBI primer set. TCRdb independently ran MiXCR on the multiplex PCR reads; one entry per CDR3 protein. The sample includes about 560,000 distinct CDR3 sequences, 12% to 15% of them seen just once. Stable disease denoted Graves' hyperthyroidism without ophthalmopathy progression within 18 months. This clonotype came up a few times. The antigen is not known. Sequencing input: blood. The TCR originated in a woman in her 40s with Graves' hyperthyroidism.

The DNA of the CDR3 is TGTGCCACCAGTGATGAGTTTCAATCGACACAGTTCTTC. This codes for CATSDEFQSTQFF. The chain is built from TRBV24-1 and TRBJ2-1; no definite D call. The CDR3 has 13 amino acids. Germline loops: CDR1 KGHDR, CDR2 SFDVKD. V lost 3 bases and J 13 bases, leaving 15 bases between the germline ends.